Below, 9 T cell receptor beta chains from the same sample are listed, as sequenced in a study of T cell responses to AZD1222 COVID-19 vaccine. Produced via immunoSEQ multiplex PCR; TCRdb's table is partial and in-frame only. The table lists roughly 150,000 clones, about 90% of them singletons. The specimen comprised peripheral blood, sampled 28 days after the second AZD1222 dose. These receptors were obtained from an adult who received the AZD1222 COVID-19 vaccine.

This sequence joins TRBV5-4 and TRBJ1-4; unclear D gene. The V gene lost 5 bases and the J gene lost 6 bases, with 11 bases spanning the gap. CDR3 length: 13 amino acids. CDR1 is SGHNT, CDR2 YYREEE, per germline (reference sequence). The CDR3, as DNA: TGTGCCAGCAGTTGGAAAGCTCATGAAAAACTGTTTTTT. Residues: CASSWKAHEKLFF.

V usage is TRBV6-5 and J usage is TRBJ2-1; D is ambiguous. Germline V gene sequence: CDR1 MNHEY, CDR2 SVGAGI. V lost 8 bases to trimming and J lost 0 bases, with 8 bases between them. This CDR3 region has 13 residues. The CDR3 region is CASYKSSYNEQFF. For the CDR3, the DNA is TGTGCCAGCTATAAAAGCTCCTACAATGAGCAGTTCTTC.

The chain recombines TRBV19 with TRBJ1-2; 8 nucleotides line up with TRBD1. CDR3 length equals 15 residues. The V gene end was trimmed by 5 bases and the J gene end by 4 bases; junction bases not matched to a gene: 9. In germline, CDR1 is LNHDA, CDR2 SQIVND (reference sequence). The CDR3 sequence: CASSSPGQGGYGYTF. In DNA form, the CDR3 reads TGTGCCAGTAGTTCCCCTGGACAGGGAGGCTATGGCTACACCTTC.

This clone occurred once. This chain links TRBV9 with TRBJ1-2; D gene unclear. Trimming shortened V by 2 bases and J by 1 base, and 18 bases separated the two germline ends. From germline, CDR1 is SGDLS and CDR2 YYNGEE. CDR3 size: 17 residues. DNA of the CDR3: TGTGCCAGCAGCGTCCATTCAGACGGTGCCAATAACTATGGCTACACCTTC. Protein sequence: CASSVHSDGANNYGYTF.

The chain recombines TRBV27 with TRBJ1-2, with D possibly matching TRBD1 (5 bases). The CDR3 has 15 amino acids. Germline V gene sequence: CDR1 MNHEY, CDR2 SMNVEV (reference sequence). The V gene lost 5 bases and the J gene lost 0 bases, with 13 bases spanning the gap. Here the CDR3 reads CASSPTLTANYGYTF. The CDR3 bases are TGTGCCAGCAGTCCAACATTGACAGCTAACTATGGCTACACCTTC.

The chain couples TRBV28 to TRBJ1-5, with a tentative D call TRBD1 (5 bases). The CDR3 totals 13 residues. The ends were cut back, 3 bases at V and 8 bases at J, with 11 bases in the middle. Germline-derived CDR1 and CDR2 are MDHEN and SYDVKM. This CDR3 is CASSFLRGEPQHF. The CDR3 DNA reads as TGTGCCAGCAGTTTCCTCCGGGGGGAGCCCCAGCATTTT.

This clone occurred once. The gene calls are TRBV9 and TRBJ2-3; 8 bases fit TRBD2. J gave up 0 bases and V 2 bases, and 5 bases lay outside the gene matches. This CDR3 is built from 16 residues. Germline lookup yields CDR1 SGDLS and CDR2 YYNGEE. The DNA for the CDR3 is TGTGCCAGCAGCGTCCGCGGGGGGACTAGCACAGATACGCAGTATTTT. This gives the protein CASSVRGGTSTDTQYF.

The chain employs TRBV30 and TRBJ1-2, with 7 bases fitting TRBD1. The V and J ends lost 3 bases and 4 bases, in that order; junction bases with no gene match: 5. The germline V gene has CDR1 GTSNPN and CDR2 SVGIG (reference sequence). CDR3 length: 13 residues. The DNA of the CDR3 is TGTGCCTGGAGCCGGGACAGACCCTATGGCTACACCTTC. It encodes CAWSRDRPYGYTF.

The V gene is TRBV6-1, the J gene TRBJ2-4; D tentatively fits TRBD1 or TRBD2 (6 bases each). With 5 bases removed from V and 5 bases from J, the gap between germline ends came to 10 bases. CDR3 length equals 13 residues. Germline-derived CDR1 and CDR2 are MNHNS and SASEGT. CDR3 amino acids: CASSLGGENIQYF. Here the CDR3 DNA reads TGTGCCAGCAGTCTGGGGGGCGAAAACATTCAGTACTTC.